The 23 T cell receptor beta chains in this list originate from one sample, sequenced in a study of shared clonotypes between healthy human individuals. The protocol was immunoSEQ multiplex PCR, while the TCRdb copy is restricted to in-frame clones and leaves out a portion. Among about 820,000 clones, 80% to 95% were seen once, and the ten largest hold around 24%. Naive CD8 cells comprised CD45RO-negative, CCR7-positively selected cells, excluding terminally differentiated effector memory CD45RA+ cells. Sequencing used naive CD8+ T cells sorted from blood. The receptors stem from a man younger than 45 in good health.

The chain uses TRBV12-5 and TRBJ2-1; TRBD2 agrees at 8 bases. CDR1 and CDR2 (germline): LGHNT, FRNRAP. Losses at the gene ends were 4 bases for V and 7 bases for J; bases not matched to a gene: 9. The CDR3 extends over 15 amino acids. The CDR3 is CASGSPAGVGNEQFF. CDR3 nucleotides: TGTGCTAGTGGTTCGCCAGCGGGAGTGGGGAATGAGCAGTTCTTC. The full variable domain, completed using reference TRBV12-5 and TRBJ2-1, is DARVTQTPRHKVTEMGQEVTMRCQPILGHNTVFWYRQTMMQGLELLAYFRNRAPLDDSGMPKDRFSAEMPDATLATLKIQPSEPRDSAVYFCASGSPAGVGNEQFFGPGTRLTVL.

The V gene is TRBV29-1, the J gene TRBJ2-7; D is tentatively TRBD1 or TRBD2 (5 bases each). This CDR3 contains 12 residues. From germline, CDR1 is SQVTM and CDR2 ANQGSEA. With 6 bases removed from V and 5 bases from J, the gap between germline ends came to 14 bases. The CDR3 spells CSVQWGLHEQYF. For the CDR3, the DNA is TGCAGCGTGCAGTGGGGGTTGCACGAGCAGTACTTC.

The DNA of the CDR3 is TGTGCCAGCAGCTCCACTGGGACAGGGAGGACCCAAGAGACCCAGTACTTC. This encodes CASSSTGTGRTQETQYF. V gene TRBV5-6 combines with J gene TRBJ2-5; TRBD1 agrees at 9 bases. V was pared by 3 bases and J by 1 base, with 10 bases of the junction left unmatched. In germline, CDR1 is SGHDT, CDR2 YYEEEE. The CDR3 length is 17 residues.

The rearrangement joins TRBV28 to TRBJ2-3, with D possibly being TRBD2 (6 bases). V was trimmed by 3 bases and J by 2 bases, leaving 15 bases between them. Germline V gene data show CDR1 as MDHEN and CDR2 as SYDVKM. The CDR3 spans 16 residues. CDR3 amino acids: CASSFLRERTTDTQYF. In nucleotides, the CDR3 is TGTGCCAGCAGTTTTCTCCGGGAGCGCACCACAGATACGCAGTATTTT.

The J gene is TRBJ2-7, the V gene TRBV7-9; D is uncertain. The CDR3 consists of 15 residues. Germline-derived CDR1 and CDR2 are SEHNR and FQNEAQ (reference sequence). Trimming shortened V by 7 bases and J by 1 base, and 17 bases separated the two germline ends. This CDR3 reads CASTRVATSSYEQYF. The CDR3 nucleotides read TGTGCCAGCACCCGGGTGGCCACGTCTTCCTACGAGCAGTACTTC.

The chain is built from TRBV11-2 and TRBJ2-7; 8 bases are shared with TRBD2. Trimming cost V 5 bases and J 4 bases; bases outside gene matches: 7. The CDR3 has 14 amino acids. CDR1 SGHAT and CDR2 FQNNGV come from the germline V gene. The CDR3 loop reads CASSPGTRAYEQYF. In nucleotides, the CDR3 is TGTGCCAGCAGCCCAGGGACTAGGGCTTACGAGCAGTACTTC.

The V gene is TRBV27, the J gene TRBJ2-1, with D unclear. V was clipped by 3 bases and J by 6 bases, with 21 bases between them. The CDR3 spans 17 residues. Looked up from germline, CDR1 is MNHEY and CDR2 is SMNVEV (reference sequence). The CDR3 loop reads CASSFSEAIPNTNEQFF. CDR3 in DNA: TGTGCCAGCAGTTTCTCGGAAGCGATCCCCAATACCAATGAGCAGTTCTTC.

V and J are TRBV7-7 and TRBJ2-2; D call uncertain. Per germline, CDR1 SSHAT and CDR2 FNYEAQ (reference sequence). The CDR3 covers 14 residues. V was clipped by 1 base and J by 1 base, with 4 bases between them. CDR3 in amino acids: CASSLEVNTGELFF. CDR3 sequence (DNA): TGTGCCAGCAGCTTAGAGGTGAACACCGGGGAGCTGTTTTTT.

The chain employs TRBV7-8 and TRBJ2-7, with 7 positions matching TRBD2. Trimming removed 1 base from V and 0 bases from J; junction bases left unmatched: 6. The CDR3 runs to 16 residues. From germline, CDR1 is SGHVS and CDR2 FQNEAQ. The CDR3 DNA is TGTGCCAGCAGCTTAGACTACCGGACTAGCTCCTACGAGCAGTACTTC. Protein sequence: CASSLDYRTSSYEQYF.

V gene TRBV9 combines with J gene TRBJ2-2; possible D gene TRBD1, 6 bases. Trimming took 2 bases from V and 5 from J, leaving 10 bases between them. Per the germline V gene, CDR1 is SGDLS and CDR2 is YYNGEE. This CDR3 region has 14 residues. CDR3 nucleotides: TGTGCCAGCAGCGTCCTTCAGGGGACCGGGGAGCTGTTTTTT. It translates to CASSVLQGTGELFF.

CDR3 amino acids: CASSGVGGGNQPQHF. CDR3 sequence (DNA): TGTGCCAGCAGCGGAGTCGGGGGAGGCAATCAGCCCCAGCATTTT. The V call is TRBV7-9, the J call TRBJ1-5; perhaps TRBD1 as D (5 bases). The V gene's germline CDR1 is SEHNR and CDR2 FQNEAQ (reference sequence). Trimming pared 5 bases from V and 2 bases from J, leaving 13 bases between. The CDR3 contains 15 residues.

The rearrangement joins TRBV7-9 to TRBJ1-5; D may be TRBD1 (6 bases). In germline, CDR1 is SEHNR, CDR2 FQNEAQ (reference sequence). V was trimmed by 5 bases and J by 3 bases, leaving 11 bases between them. The CDR3 consists of 14 residues. DNA of the CDR3: TGTGCCAGCAGCGCGCAGGGGTTCAATCAGCCCCAGCATTTT. Protein: CASSAQGFNQPQHF.

As concerns this clone: This sample includes further DNA sequences coding for the same CDR3. The V and J genes are TRBV27 and TRBJ2-7; no clear D gene. Germline V lookup: CDR1 MNHEY, CDR2 SMNVEV (reference sequence). This CDR3 is built from 13 residues. V dropped 2 bases and J dropped 1 base, with 6 bases sitting between them. In DNA form, the CDR3 reads TGTGCCAGCAGTTTAAGGGAATCCTACGAGCAGTACTTC. Translation: CASSLRESYEQYF.

The chain has TRBV6-5 and TRBJ2-1; 9 bases fit TRBD1. V lost 6 bases to trimming and J lost 4 bases; unmatched junction nucleotides: 4. Looked up from germline, CDR1 is MNHEY and CDR2 is SVGAGI. The CDR3 consists of 14 residues. CDR3 in DNA: TGTGCCAGCAGCGGACAGGGGTCTTACAATGAGCAGTTCTTC. Residues: CASSGQGSYNEQFF.

The CDR3 sequence: CASIEGLAGSPGTSYNEQFF. CDR3 DNA: TGTGCCAGCATTGAGGGACTAGCGGGTTCTCCGGGGACCTCCTACAATGAGCAGTTCTTC. The chain is built from TRBV6-4 and TRBJ2-1; 12 bases are shared with TRBD2. V was clipped by 7 bases and J by 0 bases; unmatched bases: 16. Germline V gene data show CDR1 as MRHNA and CDR2 as SNTAGT. The CDR3 is 20 residues long.

The genes are TRBV4-1 and TRBJ2-7; D perhaps matches TRBD2 (6 bases). Germline CDR1 is MGHRA and CDR2 is YSYEKL. This CDR3 has 17 residues. V was shortened by 4 bases and J by 2 bases, with 21 bases between the two germline ends. CDR3 protein: CASSPSPEAGVAYEQYF. DNA of the CDR3: TGCGCCAGCAGCCCATCTCCTGAAGCGGGCGTAGCCTACGAGCAGTACTTC.

On this clone: Other DNA sequences in the sample encode the same CDR3. The chain links TRBV6-6 to TRBJ1-1, with D hard to call. Germline V gives CDR1 MNHNY, CDR2 SVGAGI (reference sequence). The V gene lost 3 bases and the J gene lost 6 bases, with 5 bases spanning the gap. The CDR3 has 11 residues. The CDR3 DNA reads TGTGCCAGCAGTTATAGTGCTGAAGCTTTCTTT. Translation gives CASSYSAEAFF.

The J gene is TRBJ2-7, the V gene TRBV7-9, with 9 positions matching TRBD2. CDR3 length: 15 residues. The V gene's germline CDR1 is SEHNR and CDR2 FQNEAQ (reference sequence). V was pared by 0 bases and J by 7 bases, with 7 bases of the junction left unmatched. The CDR3, as DNA: TGTGCCAGCAGCTTAGCGAGTTCGGCGGGAGGGGAGCAGTACTTC. It specifies CASSLASSAGGEQYF.

This clone came up a few times. The chain carries TRBV4-3 and TRBJ2-1; D possibly corresponds to TRBD2 (6 bases). V was pared by 0 bases and J by 2 bases, with 11 bases between. Looked up from germline, CDR1 is LGHNA and CDR2 is YSLEER. The CDR3 loop spans 16 amino acids. The CDR3 DNA follows: TGCGCCAGCAGCCAAGAACCTAGCGAGGCCTACAATGAGCAGTTCTTC. Translating gives CASSQEPSEAYNEQFF.

This chain joins TRBV10-2 and TRBJ2-7, with 9 nucleotides matching TRBD2. The CDR3 length is 13 residues. V lost 5 bases, J lost 5 bases, and 4 bases stayed unmatched. CDR1 and CDR2 from the germline V gene are WSHSY and SAAADI. The CDR3 DNA reads TGCGCCAGCAGTTCCGGGACTAGCAACGAGCAGTACTTC. Translating it yields CASSSGTSNEQYF.

This rearrangement joins TRBV2 to TRBJ2-7; TRBD2 matches at 8 bases. From germline, CDR1 is SNHLY and CDR2 FYNNEI. This CDR3 spans 14 amino acids. Trimming removed 6 bases from V and 4 bases from J; junction bases left unmatched: 8. DNA for the CDR3: TGTGCCAGCAGCCCCGGGACTAGTGGATACGAGCAGTACTTC. It is translated as CASSPGTSGYEQYF.

The chain couples TRBV5-4 to TRBJ2-7, with TRBD2 identical over 12 bases. The CDR3 extends over 15 amino acids. Trimming took 4 bases from V and 2 from J; bases not matched to a gene: 4. The V gene's germline CDR1 is SGHNT and CDR2 YYREEE (reference sequence). In DNA form, the CDR3 reads TGTGCCAGCAGCAGAAGGACTAGCGGGACCTACGAGCAGTACTTC. Protein: CASSRRTSGTYEQYF.

The CDR3 loop reads CASSHTRESSYNEQFF. The CDR3 region has the DNA TGTGCCAGCAGCCACACCAGGGAGAGCTCCTACAATGAGCAGTTCTTC. The chain recombines TRBV5-5 with TRBJ2-1; D may correspond to TRBD1 or TRBD2 (5 bases each). Per the germline V gene, CDR1 is SGHKS and CDR2 is YYEKEE (reference sequence). CDR3 size: 16 residues. V lost 4 bases and J lost 0, with 14 bases in between. Full variable domain (missing parts from reference TRBV5-5 and TRBJ2-1): DAGVTQSPTHLIKTRGQQVTLRCSPISGHKSVSWYQQVLGQGPQFIFQYYEKEERGRGNFPDRFSARQFPNYSSELNVNALLLGDSALYLCASSHTRESSYNEQFFGPGTRLTVL.